This is a list of T cell receptor beta chains from one sample in a study of OX40 agonist ivuxolimab in advanced cancers. Clones were sequenced by immunoSEQ multiplex PCR, and TCRdb holds only the in-frame ones, with some missing. The sample lists about 57,000 clones; 85% to 95% were seen once. The specimen was CD4+ or CD8+ T cells sorted from blood, collected in a trial of the OX40 agonist ivuxolimab. The receptor set was obtained from an adult with an advanced solid tumor such as melanoma, head and neck, liver or kidney cancer. Each CDR3 is given with its conserved first and last residue.

CDR3 length	V gene	J gene	CDR3 protein
13	TRBV27	TRBJ2-7	CASSPGFPNEQYF
13	TRBV28	TRBJ1-2	CASSLSDRGNYTF
16	TRBV6-5	TRBJ2-2	CASSYLDSANTGELFF
13	TRBV10-3	TRBJ1-4	CAISESENEKLFF
13	TRBV9	TRBJ2-7	CASSVSGRDEQYF
15	TRBV6-5	TRBJ2-7	CASSPLTRGNYEQYF
15	TRBV7-8	TRBJ1-2	CASSLAATRSYGYTF
17	TRBV28	TRBJ2-2	CASSSPGQRANTGELFF
11	TRBV6-5	TRBJ2-7	CASRTLTEQYF
14	TRBV9	TRBJ2-5	CASSVGPSEGSQYF
16	TRBV7-6	TRBJ2-7	CASSPGLARGFYEQYF